This entry features one TCR beta chain sequence. A read error is possible here, since a much larger clone lies one base away. This entry is derived from a study of regulatory T cells in long-lasting Graves disease. Combining iRepertoire HTBI primers with Arm-PCR of CDR3 regions, the authors built TCR beta libraries. TCRdb reprocessed the multiplex PCR reads via MiXCR and lists one record per CDR3 protein. The table has about 660,000 distinct CDR3 sequences, roughly 30% seen once. The CDR3 extends over 15 amino acids. CDR1 and CDR2 from the germline V gene are MDHEN and SYDVKM. The time point denotes: persistent/refractory GD, antithyroid drugs over 5 years with positive TRAb. Extracted PBMC RNA gave rise to the TCR library. Patients met American Thyroid Association criteria for Graves' disease.

The chain carries TRBV28 and TRBJ1-4, with D unclear. The sequence came from a female donor with Graves disease. This specimen was peripheral blood mononuclear cells (PBMCs), taken when the disease was refractory, from a patient treated with antithyroid drugs. The CDR3 protein is CASSLREFLNAKLFF. DNA of the CDR3: TGTGCCAGCAGTTTAAGGGAATTCCTTAATGCAAAACTGTTTTTT.